The entry that follows covers one T cell receptor beta chain sequence. The specificity of this receptor is unknown. Base quality data are lacking; no much larger clone is found one base away. This entry comes from a study of blood T cells in healthy people across ages (dated by TCRdb to between 2014 and 2017). Concerning the study at large: In model experiments, roughly one uniquely barcoded TCR beta cDNA molecule per two T cells was captured by template switching. For two donors (one aged 18 to 29 and one aged 80 or older), the study analyzed two additional independent replicas of 1 million unique cDNA reads from the same blood draw. Age-related changes in TCR beta repertoire diversity were measured in the study by deep sequencing normalized with unique cDNA molecular identifiers. Donors were grouped into four age groups: young (average approximately 15 years), middle-aged (less than 40), aged (about 60) and long-lived (82). Broad study findings and their caveats: Compared with the aged group, the long-lived group had more naive CD4+ T cells, fewer expanded clones and increased TCR diversity, a pattern suggesting age selection. Because the CMV infection status of the donors was unknown, age-related changes in expanded clonotypes may potentially have been confounded. Since profiling was done on bulk unsorted PBMCs, naive and antigen-experienced compartments could not be conclusively compared. There was a strong correlation between observed TCR beta diversity and the percentage of naive T cells measured by flow cytometry. As age increased, observed TCR beta diversity per million T cells dropped in a roughly linear way, and a significant reduction was already evident by age about 40. Estimates of total diversity from one million sequenced T cells were regarded as lower bounds and underestimates.

The donors were roughly 40 Caucasian individuals from Russia, aged roughly 6 to 100 years, who were systemically healthy. Each donor gave approximately 9.4 milliliters of peripheral blood, drawn into EDTA-treated Vacutainer tubes. Ficoll-Paque density-gradient centrifugation was used to isolate PBMCs, with at least 6 million obtained per sample. Trizol reagent was used to extract total RNA from the PBMCs, yielding at least 5.5 micrograms per sample. The percentages of naive CD45RAhigh/CD27high T cells were determined by flow cytometry on a PBMC aliquot from every donor. The library was obtained by 5' RACE. Instrument on record: Illumina HiSeq 2500. A second PCR of roughly 6 to 11 cycles was run with a J-beta primer mix and a sample-barcoded 5' primer. A unique molecular identifier was introduced onto each TCR beta cDNA molecule by a template-switch 5' adaptor carrying 12 random nucleotides. Each sample yielded at least 3 million CDR3-containing paired-end reads. First-strand cDNA was synthesized from all RNA with the Mint cDNA synthesis kit, primed by a TRBC-specific oligonucleotide. Following uracil-DNA glycosylase treatment, a first 18-cycle PCR with universal primers M1SS and BC2_uni_R was performed on all cDNA. The original pipeline was this. Each sample was normalized by randomly selecting 1 million high-quality reads, each carrying a distinct molecular identifier. Instead of being binned into consensus sequences, reads with shared molecular identifiers were discarded. MiTCR, with a Q25 quality threshold and the strictest error-elimination algorithm, was used for CDR3 identification, clonotype clustering and error correction. Lower-bound total TCR beta diversity was estimated with a nonparametric unseen species model using Euler transformation. Using fastp at Q25 and MiXCR, TCRdb reprocessed the public reads and kept productive beta chains. Each entry merges the rows of one CDR3 protein and shows their most common DNA and genes. The V and J calls were not made by the authors but by TCRdb's processing. The sample table holds 600,000 to 1,000,000 distinct CDR3 sequences, of which 20% to 25% were seen once. 3% to 4.5% of the sample lies in the top ten.

The junction shows trimming of 1 base on V and 0 bases on J, and the gene matches do not reach 3 bases of it. As encoded in the germline V gene (reference sequence), CDR1 is SEHNR while CDR2 is FQNEAQ. Counted from cysteine to phenylalanine, this CDR3 has 16 amino acids. The sequence is cut down to CDR3 DNA, 48 bases in frame from base 1. The same sample was also used in a study of T cells of mothers and their children. In that second paper, the authors write: Nine systemically healthy Caucasian individuals, comprising three mothers and their six children, were included as donors. cDNA synthesis used all of the extracted RNA, with approximately 1.4 ug of RNA in each 15 ul reaction. In the second PCR, sample barcodes and 2-4 random nucleotides were introduced via the M1S primer. Each mother yielded over 8.5 million TCR beta CDR3 reads and each child 2.5 million to 3 million reads. Thymic selection similarly shapes TCR recombination output in related and unrelated pairs, with minor effect from inherited differences. Normalized repertoire overlap was always slightly but never significantly higher in related than unrelated mother-child pairs. Persistent microchimeric T cell clones were not detected, at a sensitivity of roughly 100 clones per million clonotypes. Deep NGS was used in the study to compare the TCR beta repertoires of mothers and children and to look for features that separate related mother-child pairs from unrelated individuals. The mean age was about 40 +/- 4 years for the mothers and approximately 11 +/- 4 years for the children. After adapter ligation with NEBNext reagents, the libraries were sequenced on Illumina HiSeq 2000 with 100+100 nt paired-end reads. To prevent cross-contamination, the mother and child libraries were prepared a month apart and were sequenced in separate runs. For each donor, between about 450,000 and 2,300,000 distinct TCR beta clonotypes were identified. Naive TCR beta clonotypes were estimated from low-frequency clonotypes matched to each donor's FACS-determined naive share, without sorting.

This receptor was taken from a boy between 10 and 17 years old in good health. The sequencing sample was made of blood. The chain is encoded by TRBV7-9 joined to TRBJ2-7; the junction holds 10 bases that match TRBD2. The CDR3 region reads CASSLDPSGSSYEQYF. The nucleotide sequence is TGTGCCAGCAGCTTAGACCCTAGCGGGAGCTCCTACGAGCAGTACTTC. With the rest looked up from the reference TRBV7-9 and TRBJ2-7 genes rather than sequenced, the full variable domain is DTGVSQNPRHKITKRGQNVTFRCDPISEHNRLYWYRQTLGQGPEFLTYFQNEAQLEKSRLLSDRFSAERPKGSFSTLEIQRTEQGDSAMYLCASSLDPSGSSYEQYFGPGTRLTVT.